One and the same sample provided the 31 T cell receptor beta chains below, sequenced in a study of T cell repertoires in aging, cancer and after chemotherapy. The template was genomic DNA from peripheral blood, not RNA. A mixed TRB-A/B primer pool amplified rearranged TRB by multiplex touch-down PCR. TCRdb redid the calling of the multiplex PCR reads with MiXCR, one entry per CDR3 protein. This sample carries about 4,700 distinct CDR3 sequences, 20% to 25% of them seen once, and the ten largest clones take 8% to 10%. The sequencing input was blood. The receptors here all came from a human donor in good health. The donor label of this sample is uncertain.

About this clonotype: A much bigger clone sits one base away, suggesting this may be a read error. The gene calls are TRBV19 and TRBJ2-7; maybe TRBD2 (6 bases). Germline V lookup: CDR1 LNHDA, CDR2 SQIVND (reference sequence). The CDR3 loop spans 14 amino acids. The V and J ends lost 6 bases and 2 bases respectively, with 14 bases between them. This CDR3 reads CASSTGLRTYEQYF. The CDR3 DNA sequence: TGTGCCAGTAGCACGGGACTCCGGACCTACGAGCAGTACTTC.

By proportion, this clonotype is medium-sized. This rearrangement joins TRBV5-1 to TRBJ2-5; D is ambiguous. The CDR3 has 17 residues. Germline V gene data show CDR1 as SGHRS and CDR2 as YFSETQ. Deletions cut 5 bases from V and 0 bases from J, with 20 bases between. CDR3 sequence: CASSLPDGRSYQETQYF. CDR3 nucleotide sequence: TGCGCCAGCAGTTTACCAGACGGACGCTCGTACCAAGAGACCCAGTACTTC.

This clonotype was seen only a few times. The chain links TRBV7-9 to TRBJ1-5; no definite D call. CDR3 length equals 15 residues. Germline lookup yields CDR1 SEHNR and CDR2 FQNEAQ (reference sequence). V lost 5 bases and J 5 bases, leaving 16 bases between the germline ends. The CDR3 coding sequence is TGTGCCAGCAGCCCCTTCGCGGGGTCCGATCAGCCCCAGCATTTT. Translation gives CASSPFAGSDQPQHF.

The chain links TRBV30 to TRBJ1-5; no clear D. CDR1 and CDR2 (germline): GTSNPN, SVGIG (reference sequence). This CDR3 has 12 amino acids. The germline V and J ends were trimmed by 7 bases and 9 bases, with 16 bases remaining between them. The CDR3, as DNA: TGTGCCTTACAAGCCAAAATCGGGCCCCAGCATTTT. This codes for CALQAKIGPQHF.

The chain combines TRBV19 with TRBJ2-7, with 9 bases aligning to TRBD1. CDR1 LNHDA and CDR2 SQIVND come from the germline V gene (reference sequence). CDR3 size: 15 residues. The ends lost 0 bases at V and 2 bases at J; junction bases unmatched: 2. Written as DNA, the CDR3 is TGTGCCAGTAGTATAGACCGGACAGGGGCCTACGAGCAGTACTTC. Translation: CASSIDRTGAYEQYF.

By sample fraction, this clonotype is medium-sized. The V and J genes are TRBV30 and TRBJ2-1, with 12 bases that match TRBD2. J gave up 9 bases and V 2 bases, and 14 bases lay outside the gene matches. The length of the CDR3 is 17 residues. Germline CDR1 is GTSNPN and CDR2 is SVGIG (reference sequence). In nucleotides, the CDR3 is TGTGCCTGGAGTTTCCCCTGGGCTAGCGGGGGGGCCACTGAGCAGTTCTTC. It is translated as CAWSFPWASGGATEQFF.

In its sample, this clonotype is medium-sized. V and J are TRBV10-3 and TRBJ2-3; perhaps D is TRBD1 or TRBD2 (5 bases each). This CDR3 is 14 amino acids long. V lost 8 bases and J lost 0, with 12 bases in between. Per the germline V gene, CDR1 is ENHRY and CDR2 is SYGVKD. The CDR3 nucleotides are TGTGCCATCCGAGGGGTCCTCAGCACAGATACGCAGTATTTT. Its protein is CAIRGVLSTDTQYF.

Sample share makes this clonotype medium-sized. J is TRBJ1-2 and V is TRBV6-1; 7 nucleotides agree with TRBD1. CDR3 length: 15 amino acids. CDR1 and CDR2 (germline): MNHNS, SASEGT. Trimming took 2 bases from V and 6 from J; bases not matched to a gene: 9. CDR3 sequence reads: CASSELEGARDGYTF. DNA of the CDR3: TGTGCCAGCAGTGAACTGGAGGGGGCGAGGGATGGCTACACCTTC.

Sample share makes this clonotype medium-sized (0.01 to 0.1%). This chain links TRBV29-1 with TRBJ1-3; 7 nucleotides align to TRBD1. With V trimmed by 4 bases and J by 2 bases, 2 bases remained unmatched. The CDR3 is 13 residues long. Per germline, CDR1 SQVTM and CDR2 ANQGSEA. CDR3 sequence reads: CSVGQGAGNTIYF. CDR3 DNA sequence: TGCAGCGTTGGACAGGGTGCTGGAAACACCATATATTTT. The entire variable domain, with the rest obtained from reference TRBV29-1 and TRBJ1-3, is as follows: SAVISQKPSRDICQRGTSLTIQCQVDSQVTMMFWYRQQPGQSLTLIATANQGSEATYESGFVIDKFPISRPNLTFSTLTVSNMSPEDSSIYLCSVGQGAGNTIYFGEGSWLTVV.

Within the sample, this clonotype is medium-sized. V usage is TRBV5-1 and J usage is TRBJ2-7; the D call may be TRBD1 or TRBD2 (5 bases each). The germline V and J ends were trimmed by 1 base and 8 bases, with 19 bases remaining between them. Germline V lookup: CDR1 SGHRS, CDR2 YFSETQ. The CDR3 is 15 residues long. The CDR3 region is CASSLLGTAVIQQYF. As DNA, the CDR3 is TGCGCCAGCAGCTTGTTAGGGACCGCTGTTATCCAGCAGTACTTC.

CDR3 DNA: TGTGCCAGCAGCCGGGACCCCAGCACAGATACGCAGTATTTT. Translation gives CASSRDPSTDTQYF. The rearrangement joins TRBV25-1 to TRBJ2-3; D tentatively reads TRBD1 or TRBD2 (5 bases each). The CDR3 is 14 amino acids. Per the germline V gene, CDR1 is MGHDK and CDR2 is SYGVNS. The V end lost 6 bases, the J end lost 0 bases, and 10 bases lay between the germline ends.

By share, this clonotype counts as large (0.1 to 1%). J is TRBJ2-2 and V is TRBV19; D possibly corresponds to TRBD1 (6 bases). The V and J ends lost 2 bases and 4 bases respectively, with 14 bases between them. The CDR3 extends over 16 amino acids. Germline values: CDR1 LNHDA, CDR2 SQIVND (reference sequence). CDR3 nucleotides: TGTGCCAGTAGTATAACGGCAGGGGCCGGCACCGGGGAGCTGTTTTTT. Translation gives CASSITAGAGTGELFF.

This clonotype was picked up a small number of times. The chain recombines TRBV7-3 with TRBJ2-2; 8 bases are a match to TRBD1. After removal of 5 bases from V and 2 bases from J, the junction contained 7 bases not matched to a gene. The CDR3 contains 16 residues. Per the germline V gene, CDR1 is SGHTA and CDR2 is FQGTGA. The CDR3 DNA reads TGTGCCAGCAGCGAGCAGGGGGCCGACAACACCGGGGAGCTGTTTTTT. Translated, it gives CASSEQGADNTGELFF.

By proportion, this clonotype is medium-sized. The rearrangement joins TRBV12-3 or TRBV12-4 to TRBJ2-3; D remains ambiguous. CDR3 length equals 10 residues. V lost 6 bases and J 2 bases, leaving 0 bases between the germline ends. The CDR3 sequence: CASSTDTQYF. Here the CDR3 DNA reads TGTGCCAGCAGCACAGATACGCAGTATTTT.

By its share, this clonotype is large. The chain uses TRBV29-1 and TRBJ2-3; 7 bases map to TRBD2. The junction had 8 bases not matched to a gene; V was cut back by 6 bases and J by 2 bases. The CDR3 is 14 amino acids. Germline V gene lookup returns CDR1 SQVTM and CDR2 ANQGSEA. The CDR3 DNA sequence: TGCAGCGTGTCTCATGGGGGGGTCACAGATACGCAGTATTTT. Translating it yields CSVSHGGVTDTQYF.

The rearrangement links TRBV18 to TRBJ2-7, with D possibly TRBD2 on 5 matching bases. This CDR3 contains 15 residues. The V end lost 1 base, the J end lost 0 bases, and 10 bases lay between the germline ends. CDR1 is KGHSH and CDR2 is LQKENI in the germline V gene. CDR3 loop: CASSPLPGSSYEQYF. Written as DNA, the CDR3 is TGTGCCAGCTCACCACTACCGGGGAGCTCCTACGAGCAGTACTTC.

V gene TRBV10-1 combines with J gene TRBJ2-4; D assignment may be TRBD1 or TRBD2 (6 bases each). The CDR3 has 16 residues. Trimming left V 2 bases short and J 5 bases short, with 16 bases between. CDR1 and CDR2 from the germline V gene are WNHNN and SYGVQD (reference sequence). Here the CDR3 reads CASSEDGRGAENIQYF. As DNA, the CDR3 is TGCGCCAGCAGTGAGGATGGAAGGGGGGCCGAAAACATTCAGTACTTC.

This clonotype is deemed medium-sized (0.01 to 0.1%). The rearrangement links TRBV12-3 or TRBV12-4 to TRBJ1-5, with D possibly matching TRBD1 (6 bases). The CDR3 spans 14 residues. Deletions cut 2 bases from V and 3 bases from J, with 8 bases between. CDR3 sequence reads: CASSLQGPNQPQHF. Here the CDR3 DNA reads TGTGCCAGCAGTTTACAGGGGCCCAATCAGCCCCAGCATTTT.

The chain carries TRBV10-1 and TRBJ1-2, with TRBD1 identical over 7 bases. This CDR3 has 13 amino acids. Losses at the gene ends were 4 bases for V and 6 bases for J; bases not matched to a gene: 5. Germline-derived CDR1 and CDR2 are WNHNN and SYGVQD (reference sequence). CDR3 in DNA: TGCGCCAGCAGTGCCGGGACAGTTCATGGCTACACCTTC. Its protein product is CASSAGTVHGYTF.

In this sample, this clonotype turned up many times. The chain recombines TRBV12-3 or TRBV12-4 with TRBJ2-1; 12 nucleotides align to TRBD2. This CDR3 contains 15 residues. V lost 2 bases and J lost 8; bases outside the gene matches: 4. The CDR3 bases are TGTGCCAGCAGTTTACGGCTAGCGGGGGGGGATGAGCAGTTCTTC. It translates to CASSLRLAGGDEQFF.

Sample share makes this clonotype medium-sized (0.01 to 0.1%). The chain employs TRBV18 and TRBJ2-1, with 11 bases lining up with TRBD2. The CDR3 consists of 16 residues. Germline CDR1 KGHSH, CDR2 LQKENI. V lost 6 bases to trimming and J lost 7 bases; unmatched junction nucleotides: 11. In DNA, the CDR3 is TGTGCCAGCTCGTACGGGACTAGCGGAGGGTCGAATGAGCAGTTCTTC. Amino acids: CASSYGTSGGSNEQFF.

This clonotype is medium-sized (0.01 to 0.1%). The V and J genes are TRBV29-1 and TRBJ2-5; D might be TRBD1 (6 bases). This CDR3 is 14 amino acids long. Germline assignment: CDR1 SQVTM and CDR2 ANQGSEA. The ends were cut back, 5 bases at V and 4 bases at J, with 17 bases in the middle. In DNA, the CDR3 is TGCAGCGTTCTCGAGACAGGCTCTCGAGAGACCCAGTACTTC. It is translated as CSVLETGSRETQYF.

This rearrangement joins TRBV6-4 to TRBJ2-1, with 10 bases matching TRBD2. CDR3 size: 16 residues. Germline V gives CDR1 MRHNA, CDR2 SNTAGT. V shed 0 bases, J shed 1 base, and the junction held 0 bases outside the gene matches. The CDR3 loop reads CASSDSSGRSYNEQFF. The DNA for the CDR3 is TGTGCCAGCAGTGACTCTAGCGGGAGGTCCTACAATGAGCAGTTCTTC.

In this sample, this clonotype turned up a few times. J is TRBJ1-2 and V is TRBV7-9; no clear D. The CDR3 totals 12 residues. CDR1 is SEHNR and CDR2 is FQNEAQ in the germline V gene (reference sequence). Trimming shortened V by 2 bases and J by 8 bases, and 9 bases separated the two germline ends. The CDR3 DNA reads TGTGCCAGCAGCTTACCGCAGGAGGGCTACACCTTC. As protein: CASSLPQEGYTF.

By share, this clonotype counts as medium-sized. The V call is TRBV19, the J call TRBJ2-2, with no clear D. This CDR3 comprises 15 residues. Trimming took off 0 bases at V and 5 bases at J, with 10 bases between the two ends. CDR1 LNHDA and CDR2 SQIVND come from the germline V gene (reference sequence). The CDR3 loop reads CASSIEPKFTGELFF. Written as DNA, the CDR3 is TGTGCCAGTAGTATAGAACCAAAATTTACCGGGGAGCTGTTTTTT.

By sample fraction, this clonotype is medium-sized (0.01 to 0.1%). The chain is built from TRBV6-1 and TRBJ2-3, with a weak D call TRBD2 (5 bases). CDR1 and CDR2 from the germline V gene are MNHNS and SASEGT. Trimming removed 10 bases from V and 2 bases from J, with 16 bases in between. The CDR3 has 14 amino acids. CDR3 sequence reads: CATALALYTDTQYF. As DNA, the CDR3 is TGTGCCACCGCCCTAGCCTTGTACACAGATACGCAGTATTTT.

To note about this clonotype: It is likely a read error, because the conserved phenylalanine at the end of the CDR3 is missing. Because the CDR3's place on the DNA is in doubt, the DNA is left out and the CDR3 is given as listed by TCRdb. The chain's CDR3 is CASTLLGL. V gene TRBV12-3 or TRBV12-4 combines with J gene TRBJ2-5; the D call of TRBD2 is as the table states it, not checked on the DNA. The CDR3 comprises 8 residues, both ends counted.

In its sample, this clonotype is medium-sized. The chain combines TRBV6-4 with TRBJ2-3; 7 positions match TRBD1. V was clipped by 3 bases and J by 1 base; unmatched bases: 4. This CDR3 has 15 amino acids. The germline V gene has CDR1 MRHNA and CDR2 SNTAGT. CDR3 nucleotides: TGTGCCAGCAGTGAACAGGGGTCGGGCACAGATACGCAGTATTTT. Amino acid sequence: CASSEQGSGTDTQYF.

By proportion, this clonotype is large. The rearrangement links TRBV5-4 to TRBJ2-2, with 7 positions matching TRBD2. The junction had 4 bases not matched to a gene; V was cut back by 1 base and J by 1 base. The germline V gene encodes CDR1 SGHNT and CDR2 YYREEE (reference sequence). This CDR3 comprises 16 residues. The CDR3 here is CASSLLGGENTGELFF. The CDR3 nucleotides read TGTGCCAGCAGCTTGCTGGGGGGGGAGAACACCGGGGAGCTGTTTTTT.

The genes are TRBV30 and TRBJ2-4, with 9 bases identical to TRBD1. The V and J ends lost 4 bases and 7 bases, in that order; junction bases with no gene match: 8. This CDR3 is 14 amino acids long. The germline CDR1 and CDR2 sequences are GTSNPN and SVGIG (reference sequence). CDR3 sequence (DNA): TGTGCCTGGACCGGACAGGGGAACGGGAACATTCAGTACTTC. Protein sequence: CAWTGQGNGNIQYF.

Relative to its sample, this clonotype is medium-sized. V usage is TRBV5-5 and J usage is TRBJ2-1; D is uncertain. Trimming took 2 bases from V and 4 from J, leaving 13 bases between them. CDR3 length: 15 residues. Germline CDR1 is SGHKS and CDR2 is YYEKEE (reference sequence). CDR3 DNA sequence: TGTGCCAGCAGCTTTTCGGGCGACGGGTACAATGAGCAGTTCTTC. It encodes CASSFSGDGYNEQFF. The variable domain in full, completed from reference TRBV5-5 and TRBJ2-1, reads DAGVTQSPTHLIKTRGQQVTLRCSPISGHKSVSWYQQVLGQGPQFIFQYYEKEERGRGNFPDRFSARQFPNYSSELNVNALLLGDSALYLCASSFSGDGYNEQFFGPGTRLTVL.